The rows below give T cell receptor beta chains drawn from one sample of a study of CD8 T cells in ankylosing spondylitis. TCRdb analysed the 5' RACE reads with MiXCR anew, one entry per CDR3 protein. The data contain fewer than 400,000 distinct CDR3 sequences, about 22% of them singletons. Source material: blood, either unsorted or a sorted T cell fraction (not recorded which). These TCRs come from a male donor with ankylosing spondylitis. Each CDR3 is given with its conserved first and last residue. Fields, in order: clone size, J gene, V gene, D gene, CDR3 DNA, CDR3 protein. The D gene is left open where the match is weak. A row's size may be missing; if present it is once, few, many or a size class.

clone size: -; J gene: TRBJ2-2; V gene: TRBV4-2; D gene: TRBD2; CDR3 DNA: TGTGCCAGCAGCCAAGTTGGGACTAGCGGGACGAACACCGGGGAGCTGTTTTTT; CDR3 protein: CASSQVGTSGTNTGELFF
clone size: -; J gene: TRBJ2-3; V gene: TRBV5-1; D gene: -; CDR3 DNA: TGCGCCAGCAGCTTGGTGTTCGGGCTAGGCACAGATACGCAGTATTTT; CDR3 protein: CASSLVFGLGTDTQYF
clone size: -; J gene: TRBJ2-7; V gene: TRBV7-9; D gene: -; CDR3 DNA: TGTGCCAGCAGCTCAGGATACTACGAGCAGTACTTC; CDR3 protein: CASSSGYYEQYF
clone size: -; J gene: TRBJ2-3; V gene: TRBV9; D gene: -; CDR3 DNA: TGTGCCAGCAGCGCCCTTACCACAGATACGCAGTATTTT; CDR3 protein: CASSALTTDTQYF
clone size: few; J gene: TRBJ2-3; V gene: TRBV5-1; D gene: TRBD2; CDR3 DNA: TGCGCCAGCAGCTGGACTAGCGGGAGTACAGATACGCAGTATTTT; CDR3 protein: CASSWTSGSTDTQYF
clone size: many; J gene: TRBJ2-1; V gene: TRBV27; D gene: -; CDR3 DNA: TGTGCCAGCAGTTTAAGTCTCAGCGGACTCTACAATGAGCAGTTCTTC; CDR3 protein: CASSLSLSGLYNEQFF
clone size: -; J gene: TRBJ2-2; V gene: TRBV11-2; D gene: TRBD1; CDR3 DNA: TGTGCCAGCAGCTTCACAGGGGGCGGAACCGGGGAGCTGTTTTTT; CDR3 protein: CASSFTGGGTGELFF
clone size: few; J gene: TRBJ2-7; V gene: TRBV28; D gene: -; CDR3 DNA: TGTGCCAGCAGTTCCCCGGGCCCGGGAATCTACGAGCAGTACTTC; CDR3 protein: CASSSPGPGIYEQYF
clone size: few; J gene: TRBJ2-7; V gene: TRBV9; D gene: -; CDR3 DNA: TGTGCCAGCAGCGTCGACCCCAGGGTCCCCTACGAGCAGTACTTC; CDR3 protein: CASSVDPRVPYEQYF
clone size: -; J gene: TRBJ2-2; V gene: TRBV11-3; D gene: -; CDR3 DNA: TGTGCCAGCAGCTCAAGAGGCCCCGGGGAGCTGTTTTTT; CDR3 protein: CASSSRGPGELFF
clone size: -; J gene: TRBJ2-1; V gene: TRBV27; D gene: TRBD1; CDR3 DNA: TGTGCCAGCAAAACGGACAGGGGTGGCAATGAGCAGTTCTTC; CDR3 protein: CASKTDRGGNEQFF
clone size: -; J gene: TRBJ2-3; V gene: TRBV5-1; D gene: TRBD2; CDR3 DNA: TGCGCCAGCAGCAGAGCGGGAGCTGAGGATACGCAGTATTTT; CDR3 protein: CASSRAGAEDTQYF
clone size: -; J gene: TRBJ1-3; V gene: TRBV4-1; D gene: TRBD1; CDR3 DNA: TGCGCCAGCAGCCTGACAGGGGCCGGTGGAAACACCATATATTTT; CDR3 protein: CASSLTGAGGNTIYF
clone size: -; J gene: TRBJ1-6; V gene: TRBV28; D gene: -; CDR3 DNA: TGTGCCAGCAGTCTATCAGGTTACTCCTATAATTCACCCCTCCACTTT; CDR3 protein: CASSLSGYSYNSPLHF
clone size: -; J gene: TRBJ1-6; V gene: TRBV11-2; D gene: -; CDR3 DNA: TGTGCCAGCAGCTTAGCTGGGTCTCATAATTCACCCCTCCACTTT; CDR3 protein: CASSLAGSHNSPLHF
clone size: -; J gene: TRBJ2-1; V gene: TRBV19; D gene: TRBD2; CDR3 DNA: TGTGCCAGTAGTATATCCCGACTAGCGGGAAATCGCTACAATGAGCAGTTCTTC; CDR3 protein: CASSISRLAGNRYNEQFF
clone size: -; J gene: TRBJ2-7; V gene: TRBV4-1; D gene: -; CDR3 DNA: TGCGCCAGCAGCCGAGGAAATAGCGGTGCCTACGAGCAGTACTTC; CDR3 protein: CASSRGNSGAYEQYF
clone size: few; J gene: TRBJ2-3; V gene: TRBV5-1; D gene: TRBD2; CDR3 DNA: TGCGCCAGCACCTGGACTAGCGCCAGGGAAGATACGCAGTATTTT; CDR3 protein: CASTWTSAREDTQYF
clone size: few; J gene: TRBJ1-2; V gene: TRBV20-1; D gene: -; CDR3 DNA: TGCAGTGCCAAGCGGGGCCAAGGCTACACCTTC; CDR3 protein: CSAKRGQGYTF
clone size: -; J gene: TRBJ2-2; V gene: TRBV3-1; D gene: TRBD1; CDR3 DNA: TGTGCCAGCAGCCCAGACGACAGGGTCAGTCACACCGGGGAGCTGTTTTTT; CDR3 protein: CASSPDDRVSHTGELFF
clone size: -; J gene: TRBJ2-7; V gene: TRBV19; D gene: -; CDR3 DNA: TGTGCCAGTAGTATCTCTCAGAGTCGCGGGTACGAGCAGTACTTC; CDR3 protein: CASSISQSRGYEQYF
clone size: -; J gene: TRBJ1-1; V gene: TRBV2; D gene: -; CDR3 DNA: TGTGCCAGCAGTCCTTGGGAGTACAGGCCGAACACTGAAGCTTTCTTT; CDR3 protein: CASSPWEYRPNTEAFF
clone size: many; J gene: TRBJ2-2; V gene: TRBV7-2; D gene: -; CDR3 DNA: TGTGCCAGCAGCTTAAGTTCCGGGAGATCCACCGGGGAGCTGTTTTTT; CDR3 protein: CASSLSSGRSTGELFF
clone size: few; J gene: TRBJ2-7; V gene: TRBV5-1; D gene: TRBD2; CDR3 DNA: TGCGCCAGCAGCTTGGACGGACTAGCGATCTCCTACGAGCAGTACTTC; CDR3 protein: CASSLDGLAISYEQYF
clone size: -; J gene: TRBJ2-1; V gene: TRBV15; D gene: TRBD2; CDR3 DNA: TGTGCCACCAGCAGAGCCAAGGGACTAGCGGGAGATGAGCAGTTCTTC; CDR3 protein: CATSRAKGLAGDEQFF
clone size: few; J gene: TRBJ2-7; V gene: TRBV14; D gene: -; CDR3 DNA: TGTGCCAGCAGCCATAACGGGATGCCCACCTCCTACGAGCAGTACTTC; CDR3 protein: CASSHNGMPTSYEQYF
clone size: -; J gene: TRBJ2-2; V gene: TRBV10-3; D gene: -; CDR3 DNA: TGTGCCATCAGTGAGTCGGGGCAGACCGGGGAGCTGTTTTTT; CDR3 protein: CAISESGQTGELFF
clone size: -; J gene: TRBJ1-1; V gene: TRBV10-3; D gene: -; CDR3 DNA: TGTGCCACCGCCGCGGAGGGCACTGAAGCTTTCTTT; CDR3 protein: CATAAEGTEAFF
clone size: -; J gene: TRBJ2-3; V gene: TRBV12-3/TRBV12-4; D gene: -; CDR3 DNA: TGTGCCAGCAGTTCTGTAGGTCTAGGGGCTGCAGATACGCAGTATTTT; CDR3 protein: CASSSVGLGAADTQYF
clone size: few; J gene: TRBJ2-3; V gene: TRBV4-1; D gene: TRBD1; CDR3 DNA: TGCGCCAGCAGCCAAGTAGAACTGGACAGGGGTACGCAGTATTTT; CDR3 protein: CASSQVELDRGTQYF
clone size: -; J gene: TRBJ2-1; V gene: TRBV18; D gene: TRBD1; CDR3 DNA: TGTGCCAGCTCACCAAGAGGGCAGGGGGCCTACAATGAGCAGTTCTTC; CDR3 protein: CASSPRGQGAYNEQFF
clone size: -; J gene: TRBJ2-7; V gene: TRBV30; D gene: -; CDR3 DNA: TGTGCCTGGAGGCCCCTCGGGGACCCGAGGAGCGAGCAGTACTTC; CDR3 protein: CAWRPLGDPRSEQYF
clone size: -; J gene: TRBJ2-5; V gene: TRBV4-1; D gene: -; CDR3 DNA: TGCGCCAGCAGCCAAGAACTCCTAGACGGGGAGACCCAGTACTTC; CDR3 protein: CASSQELLDGETQYF
clone size: -; J gene: TRBJ2-6; V gene: TRBV20-1; D gene: TRBD2; CDR3 DNA: TGCAGTGCTAGAGATCTAGCGGGAGGATTATATGGGGCCAACGTCCTGACTTTC; CDR3 protein: CSARDLAGGLYGANVLTF
clone size: -; J gene: TRBJ1-1; V gene: TRBV28; D gene: TRBD1; CDR3 DNA: TGTGCCAGCAGTTTAGTACAGGGGGCCGCTGAAGCTTTCTTT; CDR3 protein: CASSLVQGAAEAFF
clone size: few; J gene: TRBJ1-6; V gene: TRBV28; D gene: -; CDR3 DNA: TGTGCCAGCTCTCGAGGCCATAATTCACCCCTCCACTTT; CDR3 protein: CASSRGHNSPLHF
clone size: -; J gene: TRBJ2-1; V gene: TRBV11-2; D gene: -; CDR3 DNA: TGTGCCAGCAGCTGGCCTGTATTCTTC; CDR3 protein: CASSWPVFF
clone size: -; J gene: TRBJ2-5; V gene: TRBV12-3/TRBV12-4; D gene: -; CDR3 DNA: TGTGCCAGCAGTCTCCTCCGGGGTAGTCAAGAGACCCAGTACTTC; CDR3 protein: CASSLLRGSQETQYF
clone size: few; J gene: TRBJ1-3; V gene: TRBV28; D gene: -; CDR3 DNA: TGTGCCAGCAGTTCATTCCCTGGGGGCTCTGGAAACACCATATATTTT; CDR3 protein: CASSSFPGGSGNTIYF
clone size: many; J gene: TRBJ2-5; V gene: TRBV28; D gene: -; CDR3 DNA: TGTGCCAGCAGTTTCGCTGGAGCACAAGAGACCCAGTACTTC; CDR3 protein: CASSFAGAQETQYF
clone size: -; J gene: TRBJ2-7; V gene: TRBV7-2; D gene: -; CDR3 DNA: TGTGCCAGCAGCGAGACTAGTGGTCCCTACGAGCAGTACTTC; CDR3 protein: CASSETSGPYEQYF
clone size: few; J gene: TRBJ1-1; V gene: TRBV12-3/TRBV12-4; D gene: -; CDR3 DNA: TGTGCCAGCAGTTTATGGGGGCGTGCAGAAGCTTTCTTT; CDR3 protein: CASSLWGRAEAFF
clone size: -; J gene: TRBJ2-7; V gene: TRBV6-5; D gene: -; CDR3 DNA: TGTGCCAGCAGTTACTCAGGGAGCAACTCCTACGAGCAGTACTTC; CDR3 protein: CASSYSGSNSYEQYF
clone size: -; J gene: TRBJ2-7; V gene: TRBV5-1; D gene: -; CDR3 DNA: TGCGCCAGCAGCTTGGGCACCCATCCCTACGAGCAGTACTTC; CDR3 protein: CASSLGTHPYEQYF
clone size: -; J gene: TRBJ2-3; V gene: TRBV28; D gene: TRBD1; CDR3 DNA: TGTGCCAGCAGTGTCCAGGGGGTCCCCACAGATACGCAGTATTTT; CDR3 protein: CASSVQGVPTDTQYF
clone size: -; J gene: TRBJ2-5; V gene: TRBV18; D gene: TRBD2; CDR3 DNA: TGTGCCAGCTCACCTACACTAGCGGGAGTGGAGACCCAGTACTTC; CDR3 protein: CASSPTLAGVETQYF
clone size: -; J gene: TRBJ2-1; V gene: TRBV20-1; D gene: TRBD2; CDR3 DNA: TGCAGTGCTAGTGGCAGCGGGGACTACCTTCGCAATGAGCAGTTCTTC; CDR3 protein: CSASGSGDYLRNEQFF
clone size: -; J gene: TRBJ2-5; V gene: TRBV6-2/TRBV6-3; D gene: TRBD1; CDR3 DNA: TGTGCCAGCAGCAGATACTCGGGACAGCGACAAGAGACCCAGTACTTC; CDR3 protein: CASSRYSGQRQETQYF
clone size: -; J gene: TRBJ2-5; V gene: TRBV7-9; D gene: -; CDR3 DNA: TGTGCCAGCAGCTTAGAAACAGGCGGTGGGACCCAGTACTTC; CDR3 protein: CASSLETGGGTQYF
clone size: -; J gene: TRBJ2-7; V gene: TRBV5-1; D gene: TRBD1; CDR3 DNA: TGCGCCAGCAGCTCGACAGGGGGAGTCTACGAGCAGTACTTC; CDR3 protein: CASSSTGGVYEQYF
clone size: many; J gene: TRBJ2-3; V gene: TRBV7-3; D gene: -; CDR3 DNA: TGTGCCAGCAGCTTAGGGTTAGGAGAAGCAGATACGCAGTATTTT; CDR3 protein: CASSLGLGEADTQYF
clone size: -; J gene: TRBJ1-3; V gene: TRBV5-5; D gene: -; CDR3 DNA: TGTGCCAGCAGCTACCGGACGGGCTCTGGAAACACCATATATTTT; CDR3 protein: CASSYRTGSGNTIYF
clone size: few; J gene: TRBJ2-7; V gene: TRBV27; D gene: -; CDR3 DNA: TGTGCCAGCAGTTTGTGGGACACGGGCCACGAGCAGTACTTC; CDR3 protein: CASSLWDTGHEQYF
clone size: few; J gene: TRBJ1-3; V gene: TRBV10-3; D gene: -; CDR3 DNA: TGTGCCATGGAACAGGGCTCAACGGGAAACACCATATATTTT; CDR3 protein: CAMEQGSTGNTIYF
clone size: -; J gene: TRBJ2-7; V gene: TRBV7-2; D gene: -; CDR3 DNA: TGTGCCAGCAGCTTCTCAGGTTCGACCTACGAGCAGTACTTC; CDR3 protein: CASSFSGSTYEQYF